The next 16 T cell receptor beta chains were all read from a single sample in a study of beta chain features in type 1 diabetes. The authors reverse transcribed all of the isolated RNA, so sequencing captured expressed TCRB transcripts. Measured with immunoSEQ multiplex PCR; TCRdb has only the in-frame clones, and not every one. The table lists hundreds of thousands of clones, roughly 15% of them singletons. The source material was naive CD4+ T cells from blood. These receptors all come from a woman younger than 35 in good health.

The J gene is TRBJ1-1, the V gene TRBV5-1; D remains unclear. V was clipped by 3 bases and J by 1 base, with 7 bases between them. The CDR3 consists of 13 residues. CDR1 SGHRS and CDR2 YFSETQ come from the germline V gene. DNA of the CDR3: TGCGCCAGCAGCTGGGGAACGAACACTGAAGCTTTCTTT. This gives the protein CASSWGTNTEAFF.

This clone was observed a few times. CDR3 region: CASSRQGADIYGYTF. The DNA for the CDR3 is TGTGCCAGCAGCCGACAGGGGGCAGATATCTATGGCTACACCTTC. V gene TRBV28 combines with J gene TRBJ1-2; TRBD1 aligns across 10 bases. Germline CDR1 MDHEN, CDR2 SYDVKM. V shed 6 bases and J 4 bases; nucleotides not matched to a gene: 8. This CDR3 spans 15 amino acids.

This clone was recorded many times. The chain's CDR3 is CASTTFRNTEAFF. CDR3 nucleotide sequence: TGTGCCAGCACCACCTTTAGGAACACTGAAGCTTTCTTT. V gene TRBV7-9 combines with J gene TRBJ1-1; D call uncertain. V was trimmed by 7 bases and J by 1 base, leaving 10 bases between them. This CDR3 contains 13 residues. Germline values: CDR1 SEHNR, CDR2 FQNEAQ (reference sequence).

V is TRBV4-1 and J is TRBJ2-7; no clear D. V was pared by 0 bases and J by 3 bases, with 12 bases between. This CDR3 is 15 amino acids long. Germline values: CDR1 MGHRA, CDR2 YSYEKL. Written as DNA, the CDR3 is TGCGCCAGCAGCCAAGATTTACGACGGAGCTACGAGCAGTACTTC. This codes for CASSQDLRRSYEQYF.

The sample holds a few counts of this clone. Other DNA sequences in this sample translate to the same CDR3. The chain joins TRBV4-2 to TRBJ2-7, with 11 bases matching TRBD2. CDR3 length equals 16 residues. V shed 3 bases, J shed 0 bases, and the junction held 4 bases outside the gene matches. CDR1 and CDR2 from the germline V gene are LGHNA and YNFKEQ. The CDR3 bases are TGTGCCAGCAGCCATGCCGGGACTAGCGGCTCCTACGAGCAGTACTTC. Translating it yields CASSHAGTSGSYEQYF.

This clone was counted only a few times. The V call is TRBV28, the J call TRBJ2-7; 8 bases match TRBD2. CDR1 and CDR2 (germline): MDHEN, SYDVKM. This CDR3 contains 12 residues. Germline trimming cut 5 bases from V and 6 bases from J; bases unmatched to any gene: 3. CDR3 loop: CASSLTSGEQYF. CDR3 in DNA: TGTGCCAGCAGTCTAACTAGCGGCGAGCAGTACTTC. Full variable domain (outside the CDR3, taken from reference TRBV28 and TRBJ2-7): DVKVTQSSRYLVKRTGEKVFLECVQDMDHENMFWYRQDPGLGLRLIYFSYDVKMKEKGDIPEGYSVSREKKERFSLILESASTNQTSMYLCASSLTSGEQYFGPGTRLTVT.

This clone has just a few counts. For the CDR3, the DNA is TGTGCCAGCAGCCCCAGCAATGTATGGCGATATAGCAATCAGCCCCAGCATTTT. Residues: CASSPSNVWRYSNQPQHF. This rearrangement joins TRBV5-6 to TRBJ1-5; no reliable D call. The CDR3 contains 18 residues. Trimming shortened V by 4 bases and J by 0 bases, and 20 bases separated the two germline ends. Germline V gives CDR1 SGHDT, CDR2 YYEEEE.

The V gene is TRBV28, the J gene TRBJ1-5; D gene ambiguous. Between the trimmed V and J ends, which lost 2 bases and 7 bases, there was a span of 9 bases. The CDR3 is made up of 13 amino acids. Per germline, CDR1 MDHEN and CDR2 SYDVKM. This CDR3 reads CASSLIRSQPQHF. CDR3 nucleotides: TGTGCCAGCAGTTTAATCCGGTCGCAGCCCCAGCATTTT.

The chain employs TRBV4-3 and TRBJ2-1; 7 positions agree with TRBD2. The CDR3 has 18 amino acids. Trimming took 1 base from V and 5 from J; bases not matched to a gene: 14. Per the germline V gene, CDR1 is LGHNA and CDR2 is YSLEER. This chain's CDR3 is CASSQVGGPTTKDNEQFF. CDR3 DNA: TGCGCCAGCAGCCAAGTGGGAGGGCCCACCACCAAAGACAATGAGCAGTTCTTC.

The chain couples TRBV6-5 to TRBJ2-5; TRBD1 aligns across 9 bases. The CDR3 spans 15 residues. The J segment lost 5 bases and the V segment lost 2 bases, leaving 6 bases of the junction unmatched. Germline lookup yields CDR1 MNHEY and CDR2 SVGAGI. The CDR3 reads CASSYVGQGSETQYF. The CDR3 DNA sequence: TGTGCCAGCAGTTACGTGGGACAGGGCAGCGAGACCCAGTACTTC.

This clone turned up a few times. The V gene is TRBV14, the J gene TRBJ2-3, with 8 bases lining up with TRBD1. The CDR3 covers 16 residues. The germline gives CDR1 SGHDN, CDR2 FVKESK. Trimming took 4 bases from V and 5 from J; bases not matched to a gene: 11. The chain's CDR3 is CASSLDYWTGRDTQYF. The CDR3 DNA follows: TGTGCCAGCAGCCTTGACTACTGGACAGGGAGAGATACGCAGTATTTT.

The V call is TRBV10-3, the J call TRBJ2-1; D might be TRBD1 (5 bases). The CDR3 spans 15 residues. With 3 bases removed from V and 4 bases from J, the gap between germline ends came to 13 bases. Germline V gene sequence: CDR1 ENHRY, CDR2 SYGVKD. Here the CDR3 DNA reads TGTGCCATCAGTGATATAGGGGCAGGGTACAATGAGCAGTTCTTC. Amino acid sequence: CAISDIGAGYNEQFF.

This clone was counted between two and nine times. This chain joins TRBV20-1 and TRBJ2-5; D is uncertain. The CDR3 has 11 amino acids. From germline, CDR1 is DFQATT and CDR2 SNEGSKA (reference sequence). V was shortened by 0 bases and J by 3 bases, with 2 bases between the two germline ends. In DNA form, the CDR3 reads TGCAGTGCTAGAGAGAAAGAGACCCAGTACTTC. It specifies CSAREKETQYF.

CDR3 amino acids: CASSQDASREYEQYF. CDR3 bases: TGTGCCAGCAGCCAGGACGCTAGTCGGGAATACGAGCAGTACTTC. The chain couples TRBV5-4 to TRBJ2-7; D perhaps matches TRBD2 (5 bases). Germline CDR1 SGHNT, CDR2 YYREEE (reference sequence). Trimming shortened V by 4 bases and J by 4 bases, and 18 bases separated the two germline ends. CDR3 length equals 15 residues. Looking up the rest from reference TRBV5-4 and TRBJ2-7 gives the full variable domain: ETGVTQSPTHLIKTRGQQVTLRCSSQSGHNTVSWYQQALGQGPQFIFQYYREEENGRGNFPPRFSGLQFPNYSSELNVNALELDDSALYLCASSQDASREYEQYFGPGTRLTVT.

This clone was counted between two and nine times. The chain links TRBV28 to TRBJ2-7, with D perhaps TRBD2 (6 bases). The CDR3 totals 15 residues. Trimming left V 5 bases short and J 3 bases short, with 17 bases between. Germline loops: CDR1 MDHEN, CDR2 SYDVKM. CDR3 sequence reads: CASSLGGTALYEQYF. CDR3 sequence (DNA): TGTGCCAGCAGTCTAGGAGGGACGGCGCTCTACGAGCAGTACTTC.

The J gene is TRBJ2-5, the V gene TRBV2; possible D gene TRBD1, 5 bases. V lost 4 bases to trimming and J lost 4 bases, with 10 bases between them. The CDR3 is 13 residues long. Germline values: CDR1 SNHLY, CDR2 FYNNEI. The CDR3 nucleotides read TGTGCCAGCAGTGGACAGCTGGGAGAGACCCAGTACTTC. Translated, it gives CASSGQLGETQYF.